This T cell receptor (beta chain) was documented in a study of siplizumab effects on memory and regulatory T cells. Overall study results and limits: Naive or memory phenotype was unassignable for roughly 80-96% of proliferating CD4+ or CD8+ clones. A significant reduction in alloreactive sequences traceable to unstimulated CD4+ memory cells was produced by siplizumab. Sequences below about 10^-5 frequency were poorly captured, limiting mapping of alloreactive clones.

Unstimulated naive, memory, effector memory and TEMRA subsets from three donor pairs underwent sequencing. The length of the CDR3 is 15 residues. With 6 bases clipped from V and 6 bases from J, the junction kept 7 bases outside the gene matches. Germline V CDR1 and CDR2: MNHEY, SMNVEV (reference sequence). TCRdb's copy holds only in-frame clones and misses some; the assay was immunoSEQ multiplex PCR. Here the sample spans roughly 50,000 clones, nearly 98% being singletons. Remarks on this clone: Its antigen is still unknown.

The source material was naive CD4+ T cells sorted from blood. This chain uses TRBV27 with TRBJ1-5, with 11 bases aligning to TRBD1. The receptor was isolated from a human donor in good health. For the CDR3, the DNA is TGTGCCAGCAGCTCTGCGGGACAGGGGGTTCAGCCCCAGCATTTT. The encoded protein is CASSSAGQGVQPQHF.